The source of this T cell receptor (beta chain) is a study of shared clonotypes between healthy human individuals. As for the study in general: Donors, aged 18 to 49, were a couple of women and a few men. Study findings and constraints: Rarefaction analysis demonstrated incomplete sorted-subset sequencing notwithstanding large depth. Non-shared clonotypes showed lower generation probabilities than clonotypes common to all four donors.

The assay used deep level. The protocol was immunoSEQ multiplex PCR, while the TCRdb copy is restricted to in-frame clones and leaves out a portion. In the table there are about 2.3 million clones, around 93% of which are singletons. This clone was recorded only once. The antigen remains unidentified. This CDR3 is built from 16 residues. CDR1 and CDR2 (germline): SGHTA, FQGNSA. V lost 5 bases, J lost 6 bases, and 9 bases stayed unmatched. J is TRBJ2-7 and V is TRBV7-2; 14 bases fit TRBD2. Sequenced: naive CD4+ T cells from PBMCs. Subset described: CD45RA+ positively selected. The receptor comes from a man aged 18-30 years in good health. Some clones in this sample may be carry-over from other donors' samples. The chain's CDR3 is CASSPSGLAGVGEQYF. CDR3 DNA: TGTGCCAGCAGCCCATCGGGACTAGCGGGGGTAGGCGAGCAGTACTTC.